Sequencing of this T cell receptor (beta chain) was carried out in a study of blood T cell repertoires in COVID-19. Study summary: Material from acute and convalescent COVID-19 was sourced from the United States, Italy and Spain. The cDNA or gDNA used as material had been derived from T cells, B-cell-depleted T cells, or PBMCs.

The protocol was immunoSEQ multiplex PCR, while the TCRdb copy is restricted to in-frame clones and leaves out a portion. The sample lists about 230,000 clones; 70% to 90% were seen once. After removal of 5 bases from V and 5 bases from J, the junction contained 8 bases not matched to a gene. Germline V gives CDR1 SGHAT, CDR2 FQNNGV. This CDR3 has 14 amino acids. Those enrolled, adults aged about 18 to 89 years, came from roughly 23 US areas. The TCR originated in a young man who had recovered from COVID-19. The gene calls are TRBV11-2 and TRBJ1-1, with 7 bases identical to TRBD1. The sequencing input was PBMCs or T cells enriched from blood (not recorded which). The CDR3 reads CASSQTGVGTEAFF. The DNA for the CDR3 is TGTGCCAGCAGCCAAACAGGGGTTGGAACTGAAGCTTTCTTT.